This TCR beta chain emerged from a study of graft-versus-host responses after intestinal transplantation. Sequencing was performed with immunoSEQ multiplex PCR; in TCRdb, only in-frame clones are kept and a portion is missing. The profile covers approximately 50,000 clones, with 85% to 90% appearing a single time and approximately 1.6% taken by the ten largest. The CDR3 runs to 17 residues. Per the germline V gene, CDR1 is LNHDA and CDR2 is SQIVND (reference sequence). J was trimmed by 0 bases and V by 4 bases; bases with no gene match: 5. The sequenced sample was PBMCs, obtained 26 days after transplant. This sequence was found in a human patient who received an intestinal transplant, so some T cells may come from the graft donor. The V and J genes are TRBV19 and TRBJ2-6; 8 bases align to TRBD1. The CDR3, as DNA: TGTGCCAGTAGTAGGGACAGGTCGCCCTCTGGGGCCAACGTCCTGACTTTC. This codes for CASSRDRSPSGANVLTF.